Following are 8 T cell receptor beta chains from one sample sequenced in a study of OX40 agonist ivuxolimab in advanced cancers. Generated by immunoSEQ multiplex PCR, the TCRdb table keeps only in-frame clones and is missing some. The sample has 95,000 to 100,000 clones, roughly four fifths seen once. The sample in question was CD4+ or CD8+ T cells sorted from blood, obtained in a trial of the OX40 agonist ivuxolimab. These receptors were collected from an adult with an advanced solid tumor such as melanoma, head and neck, liver or kidney cancer.

V and J are TRBV15 and TRBJ2-7; D tentatively reads TRBD1 or TRBD2 (5 bases each). V dropped 5 bases and J dropped 5 bases, with 19 bases sitting between them. The CDR3 is 15 amino acids. Germline-derived CDR1 and CDR2 are LNHNV and YYDKDF (reference sequence). The DNA of the CDR3 is TGTGCCACCAGCCGCGGCGGGCAGGGAGAAAACGAGCAGTACTTC. Translation: CATSRGGQGENEQYF.

The genes are TRBV11-2 and TRBJ2-2, with unresolved D. The CDR3 is 12 amino acids. The V and J ends lost 5 bases and 8 bases respectively, with 9 bases between them. CDR1 SGHAT and CDR2 FQNNGV come from the germline V gene. CDR3 loop: CASSPRTGELFF. The CDR3 nucleotides are TGTGCCAGCAGCCCTAGAACGGGGGAGCTGTTTTTT.

This sequence joins TRBV19 and TRBJ1-5; D perhaps matches TRBD1 (6 bases). Trimming removed 3 bases from V and 3 bases from J, with 18 bases in between. Germline assignment: CDR1 LNHDA and CDR2 SQIVND (reference sequence). The CDR3 is made up of 17 amino acids. The CDR3 reads CASSMGQQGWDNQPQHF. CDR3 nucleotide sequence: TGTGCCAGTAGTATGGGCCAACAGGGCTGGGACAATCAGCCCCAGCATTTT. Full variable domain (rest looked up from reference TRBV19 and TRBJ1-5): DGGITQSPKYLFRKEGQNVTLSCEQNLNHDAMYWYRQDPGQGLRLIYYSQIVNDFQKGDIAEGYSVSREKKESFPLTVTSAQKNPTAFYLCASSMGQQGWDNQPQHFGDGTRLSIL.

This chain connects TRBV27 to TRBJ2-3; 13 nucleotides agree with TRBD2. The V gene's germline CDR1 is MNHEY and CDR2 SMNVEV (reference sequence). The CDR3 consists of 15 residues. With 6 bases clipped from V and 3 bases from J, the junction kept 3 bases outside the gene matches. The CDR3 nucleotides read TGTGCCAGCAGCCTGACTAGCGGGAGGACAGATACGCAGTATTTT. This translates into CASSLTSGRTDTQYF.

The chain recombines TRBV2 with TRBJ1-4; D ambiguous. Deletions cut 1 base from V and 5 bases from J, with 11 bases between. The germline V gene has CDR1 SNHLY and CDR2 FYNNEI. The CDR3 is 15 residues long. The CDR3 reads CASSEGLQQNEKLFF. CDR3 bases: TGTGCCAGCAGTGAAGGGTTACAGCAGAATGAAAAACTGTTTTTT.

V usage is TRBV4-2 and J usage is TRBJ2-5; D unresolved. Germline-derived CDR1 and CDR2 are LGHNA and YNFKEQ. CDR3 length equals 14 residues. V was cut by 0 bases and J by 7 bases, with 12 bases left in between. The CDR3 sequence: CASSQERNRVTQYF. DNA for the CDR3: TGTGCCAGCAGCCAAGAAAGAAATCGGGTGACCCAGTACTTC.

V usage is TRBV5-1 and J usage is TRBJ2-7; D is perhaps TRBD1 (6 bases). The V end lost 5 bases, the J end lost 0 bases, and 12 bases lay between the germline ends. Per germline, CDR1 SGHRS and CDR2 YFSETQ. This CDR3 region has 14 residues. The CDR3 protein is CASRLQGLSYEQYF. CDR3 in DNA: TGCGCCAGCAGACTACAGGGCCTCTCCTACGAGCAGTACTTC.

For this clone: One end of the junction varies from germline; a read error may be responsible. This chain uses TRBV7-2 with TRBJ2-7; D unclear. The CDR3 has 15 amino acids. The germline V gene encodes CDR1 SGHTA and CDR2 FQGNSA. Written as DNA, the CDR3 is TGTGCCAGCACCCCATTAATCTCAGAAACCTACGAGCAGCACTTC. This gives the protein CASTPLISETYEQHF.